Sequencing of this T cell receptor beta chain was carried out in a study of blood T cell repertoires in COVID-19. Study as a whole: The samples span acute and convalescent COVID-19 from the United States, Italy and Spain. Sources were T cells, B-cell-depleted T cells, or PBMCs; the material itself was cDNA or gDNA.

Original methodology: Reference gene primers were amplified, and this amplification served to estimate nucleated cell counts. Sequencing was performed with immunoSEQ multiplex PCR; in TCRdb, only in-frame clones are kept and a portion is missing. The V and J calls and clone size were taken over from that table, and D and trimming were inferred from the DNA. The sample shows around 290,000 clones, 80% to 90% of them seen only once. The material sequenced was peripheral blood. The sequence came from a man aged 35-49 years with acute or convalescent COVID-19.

CDR3 residues: CAWSWDRGVDTQYF. The DNA for the CDR3 is TGTGCCTGGAGCTGGGACAGGGGGGTAGATACGCAGTATTTT. The V and J genes are TRBV30 and TRBJ2-3; 11 bases agree with TRBD1. The CDR3 runs to 14 residues. In germline, CDR1 is GTSNPN, CDR2 SVGIG (reference sequence). Losses at the gene ends were 3 bases for V and 5 bases for J; bases not matched to a gene: 4.